The entry below describes one TCR beta chain. These data are taken from a study of PD-1 blockade in classical Hodgkin lymphoma. Assay: immunoSEQ multiplex PCR; the TCRdb copy retains only in-frame clones and omits some. Here the sample spans some 43,000 clones, about 86% being singletons. Every one of the patients relapsed after autologous stem cell transplantation (brentuximab vedotin exposure was variable). This CDR3 is 15 amino acids long. The germline CDR1 and CDR2 sequences are MNHNS and SASEGT. With 4 bases removed from V and 5 bases from J, the gap between germline ends came to 17 bases. The receptor was isolated from a human donor with classical Hodgkin lymphoma. The specimen comprised peripheral blood mononuclear cells (PBMCs), sampled before the second cycle of nivolumab. This chain connects TRBV6-1 to TRBJ1-1; a possible D gene is TRBD1 (5 bases). The CDR3 protein is CASSAQGLDRTEAFF. CDR3 nucleotide sequence: TGTGCCAGCAGTGCGCAGGGACTTGATAGAACTGAAGCTTTCTTT.